The 10 T cell receptor beta chains presented below share a single source sample, sequenced in a study of T cell repertoires in cytomegalovirus infection. These receptors have no identified antigens. TCRdb re-called the reads with MiXCR, one entry per CDR3 protein. The table has roughly 100,000 distinct CDR3 sequences, less than 55% seen once. Sequenced here: CD8+ T cells from cultured PBMCs, sampled from culture after CMV antigen stimulation. These receptor sequences come from a human donor in good health (CMV status not recorded). Some clones in this sample may be carry-over from other donors' samples.

This clonotype was seen only a few times. This chain uses TRBV7-2 with TRBJ1-5; D gene uncertain. The CDR3 is 16 amino acids. Trimming took 1 base from V and 5 from J, leaving 15 bases between them. Germline V gene sequence: CDR1 SGHTA, CDR2 FQGNSA. CDR3 amino acids: CASSLDAPGPHQPQHF. The CDR3 nucleotides read TGTGCCAGCAGCTTAGATGCACCCGGCCCGCATCAGCCCCAGCATTTT.

The CDR3 loop reads CASSINRGPLFRQYF. Here the CDR3 DNA reads TGTGCCAGCAGCATAAACAGGGGGCCACTATTCCGTCAGTACTTC. The V and J genes are TRBV11-1 and TRBJ2-4; 9 nucleotides agree with TRBD1. From germline, CDR1 is SGHAT and CDR2 FQDESV (reference sequence). CDR3 length equals 15 residues. The V segment lost 5 bases and the J segment 12 bases; nucleotides outside the gene matches: 14.

This clonotype has more than one count but fewer than ten. The chain uses TRBV19 and TRBJ2-1, with D perhaps given as TRBD1 or TRBD2 (5 bases each). V was pared by 5 bases and J by 2 bases, with 16 bases between. This CDR3 has 16 residues. The germline V gene encodes CDR1 LNHDA and CDR2 SQIVND (reference sequence). The DNA of the CDR3 is TGTGCCAGTAGTCGGGACGGCCCCCACCCCTACAATGAGCAGTTCTTC. Translated, it gives CASSRDGPHPYNEQFF.

The genes are TRBV5-5 and TRBJ1-2, with a weak D call TRBD1 (6 bases). This CDR3 is 13 amino acids long. V lost 6 bases and J 7 bases, leaving 16 bases between the germline ends. Germline V CDR1 and CDR2: SGHKS, YYEKEE (reference sequence). The DNA of the CDR3 is TGTGCCAGCACTCTACAGGGAGACGCTGGCTACACCTTC. Translated: CASTLQGDAGYTF.

This clonotype was counted a single time. The chain couples TRBV28 to TRBJ2-7; 9 bases fit TRBD1. The junction had 12 bases not matched to a gene; V was cut back by 6 bases and J by 3 bases. Germline V gives CDR1 MDHEN, CDR2 SYDVKM. The CDR3 is 16 residues long. CDR3 coding DNA: TGTGCCAGCAGCCCGGGCACTGGGACAGGGTTCTACGAGCAGTACTTC. Its protein is CASSPGTGTGFYEQYF.

The rearrangement joins TRBV7-8 to TRBJ2-1; no reliable D call. This CDR3 is 14 amino acids long. Trimming removed 4 bases at V and 6 bases at J, with 13 bases between. The germline V gene has CDR1 SGHVS and CDR2 FQNEAQ. CDR3 loop: CASSSPIESNEQFF. CDR3 bases: TGTGCCAGCAGCTCCCCGATTGAGAGCAATGAGCAGTTCTTC.

There are a few counts of this clonotype. V is TRBV7-2 and J is TRBJ2-3, with 10 bases lining up with TRBD2. The CDR3 spans 15 residues. V was clipped by 5 bases and J by 6 bases; unmatched bases: 8. Germline values: CDR1 SGHTA, CDR2 FQGNSA. Here the CDR3 reads CASSITSGDGDTQYF. The CDR3 nucleotides are TGTGCCAGCAGCATTACTAGCGGGGATGGGGATACGCAGTATTTT.

The chain carries TRBV6-5 and TRBJ2-1; maybe TRBD1 (5 bases). The germline CDR1 and CDR2 sequences are MNHEY and SVGAGI. Trimming shortened V by 4 bases and J by 0 bases, and 19 bases separated the two germline ends. The CDR3 runs to 18 residues. DNA for the CDR3: TGTGCCAGCAGTTCGGCGCCAGGGTTACCCAGCTCCTACAATGAGCAGTTCTTC. It specifies CASSSAPGLPSSYNEQFF.

The V gene is TRBV24-1, the J gene TRBJ2-2, with D perhaps TRBD1 (5 bases). Germline V gene data show CDR1 as KGHDR and CDR2 as SFDVKD. The germline V and J ends were trimmed by 7 bases and 3 bases, with 8 bases remaining between them. The CDR3 length is 13 residues. CDR3 sequence (DNA): TGTGCCACCAGGAAAGGGGACACCGGGGAGCTGTTTTTT. Residues: CATRKGDTGELFF.

V and J are TRBV27 and TRBJ2-1, with D possibly matching TRBD1 (5 bases). Germline loops: CDR1 MNHEY, CDR2 SMNVEV (reference sequence). The CDR3 has 12 residues. Trimming removed 6 bases from V and 3 bases from J, with 6 bases in between. The DNA of the CDR3 is TGTGCCAGCAGAGACAGCTACAATGAGCAGTTCTTC. Translated: CASRDSYNEQFF.